The rows below give T cell receptor beta chains drawn from one sample of a study of T-cell memory formation after mild COVID-19. One entry per CDR3 protein, called by TCRdb with MiXCR from the 5' RACE reads. The profile shows under 450,000 distinct CDR3 sequences, around 20% of them singletons. Sequenced material: PBMCs or a T cell subset sorted from them (not recorded which). Every receptor here comes from a man younger than 35 who had mild COVID-19 (a few samples of this study predate the infection). Cell type and time point are not known. The CDR3 runs from the conserved cysteine through the conserved F or W. A D gene is named only where the DNA matches it firmly. The listing skips clone size in some rows; elsewhere it reads once, few, many or a size class.

size: few
V: TRBV6-2/TRBV6-3
J: TRBJ2-1
D: NA
length: 16
DNA: TGTGCCAGCACCTCCTCGGTGAGGGGGACCCGCCTCGTGCAGTTCTTC
CDR3: CASTSSVRGTRLVQFF

size: NA
V: TRBV21-1
J: TRBJ2-7
D: NA
length: 15
DNA: TGTGCCAGCAGCACTTACGAGAGGGGGACAGGGGGCCGGAACTTC
CDR3: CASSTYERGTGGRNF

size: NA
V: TRBV5-1
J: TRBJ2-1
D: NA
length: 18
DNA: TGCGCCAGCAGCTTGGCCGATAGGGCAGGCGGGAATATTGGAGAGCAGTTCTTC
CDR3: CASSLADRAGGNIGEQFF

size: few
V: TRBV5-1
J: TRBJ1-1
D: NA
length: 13
DNA: TGCGCCAGCAGCACCACAGCATTCACTGAAGCTTTCTTT
CDR3: CASSTTAFTEAFF

size: few
V: TRBV4-1
J: TRBJ2-3
D: NA
length: 13
DNA: TGCGCCAGCAGTAGGGACCGCACAGATACGCAGTATTTT
CDR3: CASSRDRTDTQYF

size: few
V: TRBV20-1
J: TRBJ2-3
D: TRBD2
length: 16
DNA: TGCAGTGCCAGCGCGGCTAGCGGGGCGAACACAGATACGCAGTATTTT
CDR3: CSASAASGANTDTQYF

size: few
V: TRBV6-5
J: TRBJ2-2
D: NA
length: 18
DNA: TGTGCCAGCAGTCCCGTGAACCCCTCAGGGGCTGGGACCGGGGAGCTGTTTTTT
CDR3: CASSPVNPSGAGTGELFF

size: many
V: TRBV5-1
J: TRBJ2-5
D: TRBD2
length: 14
DNA: TGCGCCAGCAGCTCCGGGACTAACCAAGAGACCCAGTACTTC
CDR3: CASSSGTNQETQYF

size: few
V: TRBV6-1
J: TRBJ1-4
D: NA
length: 15
DNA: TGTGCCAGCAGTGCCAGGGGAGGAGTAGATGAAAAACTGTTTTTT
CDR3: CASSARGGVDEKLFF

size: few
V: TRBV6-2/TRBV6-3
J: TRBJ1-2
D: NA
length: 14
DNA: TGTGCCAGCAGTTATTACAGGACTAACTATGGCTACACCTTC
CDR3: CASSYYRTNYGYTF

size: few
V: TRBV7-9
J: TRBJ2-1
D: NA
length: 11
DNA: TGTGCCTCTACTCGGGTAAATGAGCAGTTCTTC
CDR3: CASTRVNEQFF

size: NA
V: TRBV12-3/TRBV12-4
J: TRBJ2-6
D: NA
length: 12
DNA: TGTGCCAGCAGTTACGGGGCCAACGTCCTGACTTTC
CDR3: CASSYGANVLTF

size: few
V: TRBV12-3/TRBV12-4
J: TRBJ2-3
D: NA
length: 16
DNA: TGTGCCAGCACCCGAGGGGCAGAAACTAGCACAGATACGCAGTATTTT
CDR3: CASTRGAETSTDTQYF

size: few
V: TRBV9
J: TRBJ2-1
D: NA
length: 13
DNA: TGTGCCAGCAGCGGCTACAGGGTCGATGAGCAGTTCTTC
CDR3: CASSGYRVDEQFF

size: few
V: TRBV18
J: TRBJ1-4
D: TRBD1
length: 18
DNA: TGTGCCAGCTCACCCGCGGGACAGGGAGTTGCAACTAATGAAAAACTGTTTTTT
CDR3: CASSPAGQGVATNEKLFF

size: NA
V: TRBV29-1
J: TRBJ2-4
D: NA
length: 12
DNA: TGCAGCGTTGAAGATCAGAGTAACATTCAGTACTTC
CDR3: CSVEDQSNIQYF

size: NA
V: TRBV12-3/TRBV12-4
J: TRBJ1-2
D: NA
length: 14
DNA: TGTGCCAGCACCCTGGGGGGCCGGAGCTATGGCTACACCTTC
CDR3: CASTLGGRSYGYTF

size: few
V: TRBV7-6
J: TRBJ1-5
D: NA
length: 14
DNA: TGTGCCAGCAGCTTAGCCCCAAATGAGGGTCCCCAGCATTTT
CDR3: CASSLAPNEGPQHF

size: medium-sized
V: TRBV5-1
J: TRBJ2-2
D: NA
length: 15
DNA: TGCGCCAGCAGCTTGCTGGCTAGCGAGACCGGGGAGCTGTTTTTT
CDR3: CASSLLASETGELFF

size: NA
V: TRBV5-4
J: TRBJ2-1
D: NA
length: 13
DNA: TGTGCCAGCAGACTCGTCGGGAGTAATGAGCAGTTCTTC
CDR3: CASRLVGSNEQFF

size: few
V: TRBV10-3
J: TRBJ2-7
D: TRBD2
length: 15
DNA: TGTGCCATCAGTGTCGGGACTAGGGGGTCGTTCGGGCAGTACTTC
CDR3: CAISVGTRGSFGQYF

size: NA
V: TRBV7-7
J: TRBJ2-2
D: TRBD1
length: 13
DNA: TGTGCCAGCAGCTGGGACAGGGGCGGGGAGCTGTTTTTT
CDR3: CASSWDRGGELFF

size: few
V: TRBV2
J: TRBJ2-4
D: NA
length: 14
DNA: TGTGCCAGCAGTGAAAGGGATAACAAAAACATTCAGTACTTC
CDR3: CASSERDNKNIQYF

size: NA
V: TRBV7-9
J: TRBJ2-2
D: NA
length: 15
DNA: TGTGCCAGCAGCTTGCGGCAGATCTCCACCGGGGAGCTGTTTTTT
CDR3: CASSLRQISTGELFF